Shown below are 8 T cell receptor beta chains from a single sample sequenced in a study of cytomegalovirus exposure and HLA in healthy donors. PCR amplification relied on 60 Vbeta primers (plus 13 Jbeta primers). Clones were sequenced by immunoSEQ multiplex PCR, and TCRdb holds only the in-frame ones, with some missing. This sample has about 120,000 clones, with 70% to 75% found just once. The source material was PBMCs. The receptors stem from a woman in her thirties or forties in good health and CMV-seronegative.

The chain combines TRBV10-3 with TRBJ2-1; 10 bases line up with TRBD2. Germline assignment: CDR1 ENHRY and CDR2 SYGVKD. The length of the CDR3 is 16 residues. The junction had 5 bases not matched to a gene; V was cut back by 1 base and J by 5 bases. The CDR3 region has the DNA TGTGCCATCAGTGAGTTTCTAGCGGGGGCAAACAATGAGCAGTTCTTC. This encodes CAISEFLAGANNEQFF.

This clone turned up a few times. This chain connects TRBV6-6 to TRBJ2-3, with 8 bases fitting TRBD1. The CDR3 runs to 16 residues. Germline V gene sequence: CDR1 MNHNY, CDR2 SVGAGI (reference sequence). V was clipped by 0 bases and J by 3 bases; unmatched bases: 5. Here the CDR3 reads CASSYSETGETDTQYF. Here the CDR3 DNA reads TGTGCCAGCAGTTACTCCGAGACAGGGGAAACAGATACGCAGTATTTT.

This clone was detected a few times. The chain is built from TRBV6-6 and TRBJ1-2, with 9 positions matching TRBD1. The length of the CDR3 is 14 residues. CDR1 MNHNY and CDR2 SVGAGI come from the germline V gene (reference sequence). With 8 bases clipped from V and 4 bases from J, the junction kept 8 bases outside the gene matches. DNA of the CDR3: TGTGCCAGCCAATCGACAGGGGGAGCCTATGGCTACACCTTC. Its translation: CASQSTGGAYGYTF.

This clone was seen a handful of times. The gene calls are TRBV11-3 and TRBJ2-7; 7 positions match TRBD2. V dropped 5 bases and J dropped 6; count of bases not matched to a gene: 10. The CDR3 is 14 amino acids. Germline V CDR1 and CDR2: SGHNT, YENEEA. The CDR3 here is CASSGFGGSGEQYF. CDR3 in DNA: TGTGCCAGCAGCGGGTTTGGCGGGAGTGGCGAGCAGTACTTC.

The chain links TRBV28 to TRBJ1-5, with D possibly TRBD1 on 5 matching bases. Germline V gives CDR1 MDHEN, CDR2 SYDVKM. This CDR3 region has 14 residues. Trimming removed 3 bases at V and 2 bases at J, with 8 bases between. CDR3: CASSLGGGNQPQHF. In DNA, the CDR3 is TGTGCCAGCAGTTTGGGAGGGGGCAATCAGCCCCAGCATTTT.

This clone was found a few times. The rearrangement joins TRBV11-2 to TRBJ2-5; 7 bases are a match to TRBD2. Germline V gives CDR1 SGHAT, CDR2 FQNNGV. The CDR3 runs to 18 residues. V lost 3 bases, J lost 5 bases, and 18 bases stayed unmatched. CDR3 coding DNA: TGTGCCAGCAGCTTTGGTTGGGGCTCCGGGGGGACGACTGAGACCCAGTACTTC. The encoded protein is CASSFGWGSGGTTETQYF. The full variable domain, its missing parts supplied by reference TRBV11-2 and TRBJ2-5, is EAGVAQSPRYKIIEKRQSVAFWCNPISGHATLYWYQQILGQGPKLLIQFQNNGVVDDSQLPKDRFSAERLKGVDSTLKIQPAKLEDSAVYLCASSFGWGSGGTTETQYFGPGTRLLVL.

This chain uses TRBV28 with TRBJ2-1, with TRBD2 matching 10 bases. V lost 8 bases to trimming and J lost 8 bases; unmatched junction nucleotides: 9. Per the germline V gene, CDR1 is MDHEN and CDR2 is SYDVKM. This CDR3 comprises 14 residues. CDR3 bases: TGTGCCAGCGTATCTAGCGGGAGTTATCATGAGCAGTTCTTC. Its protein is CASVSSGSYHEQFF. The entire variable domain, with the rest obtained from reference TRBV28 and TRBJ2-1, is as follows: DVKVTQSSRYLVKRTGEKVFLECVQDMDHENMFWYRQDPGLGLRLIYFSYDVKMKEKGDIPEGYSVSREKKERFSLILESASTNQTSMYLCASVSSGSYHEQFFGPGTRLTVL.

CDR3 loop: CASSYGGGRDTEAFF. Here the CDR3 DNA reads TGTGCCAGCAGCTACGGCGGGGGGCGGGACACTGAAGCTTTCTTT. The chain is built from TRBV7-6 and TRBJ1-1; D possibly corresponds to TRBD1 (6 bases). This CDR3 is 15 amino acids long. The V end lost 4 bases, the J end lost 3 bases, and 15 bases lay between the germline ends. The V gene's germline CDR1 is SGHVS and CDR2 FNYEAQ.